These 24 T cell receptor beta chains were sequenced from one sample in a study of T cell responses to AZD1222 COVID-19 vaccine (dated by TCRdb to about 2021). Reading the label with the study, this specimen's time point is: baseline before first vaccination. Libraries were prepared through the immunoSEQ multiplex PCR assay. As stored in TCRdb, this immuneACCESS dataset retains in-frame rearrangements with V and J assigned. A fraction of the clones does not appear; measured against another copy, unresolved V genes explain less than half of the discrepancy, and the remainder lacks a known reason. In all, the sample holds about 180,000 clones, and 70% to 90% of those were seen once. Jointly, the top ten make up 0.49% of the sample. This specimen consisted of peripheral blood, obtained on day 0 of AZD1222 vaccination. Every receptor here comes from an adult in good health.

This chain uses TRBV5-6 with TRBJ2-5; D call uncertain. Germline values: CDR1 SGHDT, CDR2 YYEEEE. V was shortened by 0 bases and J by 2 bases, with 5 bases between the two germline ends. This CDR3 contains 13 residues. The CDR3, as DNA: TGTGCCAGCAGCTTGGTGTCTCAAGAGACCCAGTACTTC. It translates to CASSLVSQETQYF.

The chain has TRBV9 and TRBJ1-2; D ambiguous. The germline V gene has CDR1 SGDLS and CDR2 YYNGEE. CDR3 length: 12 amino acids. V was cut by 7 bases and J by 6 bases, with 13 bases left in between. This chain's CDR3 is CASSLRSDGYTF. CDR3 DNA: TGTGCCAGCTCTCTCCGGAGCGATGGCTACACCTTC.

This clone was seen only once. V gene TRBV4-1 combines with J gene TRBJ2-1, with 11 bases that match TRBD2. Trimming took 2 bases from V and 5 from J; bases not matched to a gene: 14. There are 19 residues in the CDR3. The germline V gene encodes CDR1 MGHRA and CDR2 YSYEKL. The CDR3 region is CASSQKDGGSLAGDNEQFF. The CDR3 DNA reads TGCGCCAGCAGCCAAAAGGATGGGGGATCACTAGCGGGAGACAATGAGCAGTTCTTC.

The chain uses TRBV15 and TRBJ1-2, with D perhaps matching TRBD1 (5 bases). This CDR3 contains 15 residues. Germline loops: CDR1 LNHNV, CDR2 YYDKDF (reference sequence). Trimming removed 5 bases from V and 4 bases from J, with 17 bases in between. Written as DNA, the CDR3 is TGTGCCACCAGCTTCCGGGACTCTGAGGGCTATGGCTACACCTTC. Its translation is CATSFRDSEGYGYTF.

The chain is built from TRBV15 and TRBJ1-1; D remains unclear. V was cut by 4 bases and J by 1 base, with 13 bases left in between. The length of the CDR3 is 15 residues. CDR1 is LNHNV and CDR2 is YYDKDF in the germline V gene (reference sequence). The CDR3 sequence: CATSIRPDGNTEAFF. CDR3 bases: TGTGCCACCAGCATACGCCCGGACGGGAACACTGAAGCTTTCTTT. The full variable domain, its missing parts supplied by reference TRBV15 and TRBJ1-1, is DAMVIQNPRYQVTQFGKPVTLSCSQTLNHNVMYWYQQKSSQAPKLLFHYYDKDFNNEADTPDNFQSRRPNTSFCFLDIRSPGLGDTAMYLCATSIRPDGNTEAFFGQGTRLTVV.

Here the CDR3 reads CASSVEHRGYTEAFF. The CDR3 DNA reads as TGTGCCAGCAGCGTAGAACACAGGGGATATACTGAAGCTTTCTTT. The chain carries TRBV9 and TRBJ1-1; 7 bases fit TRBD1. This CDR3 has 15 residues. The J segment lost 5 bases and the V segment lost 0 bases, leaving 7 bases of the junction unmatched. The germline CDR1 and CDR2 sequences are SGDLS and YYNGEE.

V and J are TRBV7-8 and TRBJ2-5, with 7 nucleotides matching TRBD1. CDR1 and CDR2 (germline): SGHVS, FQNEAQ. The CDR3 has 14 amino acids. V trimming: 2 bases; J trimming: 0 bases; junction bases outside the gene matches: 0. The CDR3 region is CASSLRGHQETQYF. CDR3 DNA: TGTGCCAGCAGCTTAAGGGGGCACCAAGAGACCCAGTACTTC.

J is TRBJ2-2 and V is TRBV7-9; perhaps TRBD1 as D (6 bases). There are 15 residues in the CDR3. The germline CDR1 and CDR2 sequences are SEHNR and FQNEAQ (reference sequence). V was clipped by 5 bases and J by 7 bases, with 17 bases between them. CDR3 nucleotides: TGTGCCAGCAGCGTTGTAGGCCAGGGGTACGGGGAGCTGTTTTTT. Its translation is CASSVVGQGYGELFF.

The rearrangement uses TRBV14 and TRBJ2-1, with 9 positions matching TRBD2. V dropped 1 base and J dropped 9; count of bases not matched to a gene: 4. Per germline, CDR1 SGHDN and CDR2 FVKESK. The CDR3 spans 14 residues. The CDR3 DNA reads as TGTGCCAGCAGCCAAGTGCGGGGGGGAGGTGAGCAGTTCTTC. This encodes CASSQVRGGGEQFF.

The chain is built from TRBV5-1 and TRBJ2-5; D may match TRBD1 or TRBD2 (5 bases each). The V and J ends lost 2 bases and 3 bases respectively, with 8 bases between them. CDR3 size: 13 residues. Germline lookup yields CDR1 SGHRS and CDR2 YFSETQ. CDR3 in DNA: TGCGCCAGCAGCTTTGGGACGGAAGAGACCCAGTACTTC. Its translation: CASSFGTEETQYF. The variable domain in full, with the rest retrieved from reference TRBV5-1 and TRBJ2-5, is KAGVTQTPRYLIKTRGQQVTLSCSPISGHRSVSWYQQTPGQGLQFLFEYFSETQRNKGNFPGRFSGRQFSNSRSEMNVSTLELGDSALYLCASSFGTEETQYFGPGTRLLVL.

This chain connects TRBV6-5 to TRBJ1-1, with 10 bases matching TRBD1. Trimming removed 6 bases from V and 9 bases from J; junction bases left unmatched: 4. The germline V gene encodes CDR1 MNHEY and CDR2 SVGAGI. CDR3 length: 12 residues. The CDR3 nucleotides are TGTGCCAGCAGCCGGGACAGGGGACAAGCTTTCTTT. Translation gives CASSRDRGQAFF.

This chain joins TRBV28 and TRBJ1-5; TRBD1 agrees at 7 bases. The CDR3 spans 15 residues. Per the germline V gene, CDR1 is MDHEN and CDR2 is SYDVKM. With V trimmed by 6 bases and J by 7 bases, 12 bases remained unmatched. In nucleotides, the CDR3 is TGTGCCAGCAGAACCAACAGGGGAGTAGGGCAGCCCCAGCATTTT. Translating it yields CASRTNRGVGQPQHF.

This sequence joins TRBV5-1 and TRBJ2-1, with no clear D. This CDR3 region has 15 residues. CDR1 is SGHRS and CDR2 is YFSETQ in the germline V gene. The V end lost 9 bases, the J end lost 1 base, and 17 bases lay between the germline ends. CDR3 in amino acids: CATKLTDRSYNEQFF. CDR3 bases: TGCGCCACAAAACTCACGGACCGATCCTACAATGAGCAGTTCTTC.

This clone was recorded a few times. The rearrangement joins TRBV28 to TRBJ1-3; D might be TRBD1 (5 bases). Germline values: CDR1 MDHEN, CDR2 SYDVKM. The CDR3 is made up of 14 amino acids. Trimming left V 10 bases short and J 0 bases short, with 13 bases between. CDR3 in DNA: TGTGCCACCGCCGGGACCTACTCTGGAAACACCATATATTTT. This translates into CATAGTYSGNTIYF.

The V call is TRBV6-5, the J call TRBJ1-5; D is perhaps TRBD1 (5 bases). The CDR3 totals 11 residues. Per the germline V gene, CDR1 is MNHEY and CDR2 is SVGAGI. The CDR3 DNA follows: TGTGCTGGGGGTAGCAATCAGCCCCAGCATTTT. It specifies CAGGSNQPQHF.

The chain links TRBV10-2 to TRBJ1-1; D unclear. V shed 4 bases and J shed 2 bases, with 8 bases lying between them. The CDR3 length is 13 residues. The germline V gene encodes CDR1 WSHSY and CDR2 SAAADI. The CDR3 nucleotides read TGCGCCAGCAGTGCGCAGTTAAACACTGAAGCTTTCTTT. Its translation: CASSAQLNTEAFF.

This rearrangement joins TRBV18 to TRBJ1-5; D is unresolved. Germline V lookup: CDR1 KGHSH, CDR2 LQKENI. Deletions cut 4 bases from V and 5 bases from J, with 3 bases between. The length of the CDR3 is 11 residues. The DNA for the CDR3 is TGTGCCAGCTCACACGATCAGCCCCAGCATTTT. Its translation is CASSHDQPQHF. Complete variable domain (other parts from reference TRBV18 and TRBJ1-5): NAGVMQNPRHLVRRRGQEARLRCSPMKGHSHVYWYRQLPEEGLKFMVYLQKENIIDESGMPKERFSAEFPKEGPSILRIQQVVRGDSAAYFCASSHDQPQHFGDGTRLSIL.

The V call is TRBV11-2, the J call TRBJ2-2; D remains ambiguous. Trimming took off 1 base at V and 4 bases at J, with 10 bases between the two ends. Germline loops: CDR1 SGHAT, CDR2 FQNNGV. CDR3 size: 15 residues. CDR3 sequence reads: CASSLVSSGTGELFF. CDR3 bases: TGTGCCAGCAGCTTAGTAAGTTCCGGCACCGGGGAGCTGTTTTTT.

This clone appeared once. This chain's CDR3 is CASSFREITGELFF. The CDR3 DNA reads as TGTGCCAGCAGTTTTCGGGAGATCACCGGGGAGCTGTTTTTT. The chain combines TRBV27 with TRBJ2-2, with D tentatively TRBD2 (6 bases). The CDR3 extends over 14 amino acids. Germline V lookup: CDR1 MNHEY, CDR2 SMNVEV (reference sequence). V was shortened by 3 bases and J by 4 bases, with 9 bases between the two germline ends.

This chain's CDR3 is CASSQTPGQGAGHTEAFF. The CDR3 DNA sequence: TGCGCCAGCAGTCAAACTCCGGGACAGGGGGCCGGGCACACTGAAGCTTTCTTT. The chain uses TRBV23-1 and TRBJ1-1; 12 positions agree with TRBD1. TRBV23-1 is recorded as an ORF, its role being uncertain. The CDR3 consists of 18 residues. Trimming took 2 bases from V and 3 from J; bases not matched to a gene: 10.

The sample holds one count of this clone. This chain links TRBV27 with TRBJ1-4; no definite D call. Germline CDR1 reads MNHEY; CDR2 reads SMNVEV (reference sequence). The CDR3 sequence is 11 residues long. V was trimmed by 6 bases and J by 7 bases, leaving 6 bases between them. CDR3 protein: CASRSSEKLFF. CDR3 in DNA: TGTGCCAGCAGGTCAAGTGAAAAACTGTTTTTT.

V is TRBV30 and J is TRBJ1-5; no clear D gene. The CDR3 is 13 residues long. Looked up from germline, CDR1 is GTSNPN and CDR2 is SVGIG (reference sequence). V gave up 2 bases and J gave up 2 bases, with 7 bases separating them. CDR3 DNA: TGTGCCTGGAGTAGGGATCGCAATCAGCCCCAGCATTTT. Translating gives CAWSRDRNQPQHF.

The V call is TRBV4-1, the J call TRBJ2-2; the match to TRBD2 covers 9 bases. Germline V gene lookup returns CDR1 MGHRA and CDR2 YSYEKL. Trimming took 3 bases from V and 4 from J; bases not matched to a gene: 3. The CDR3 loop spans 15 amino acids. This CDR3 reads CASSHVSGGTGELFF. The DNA for the CDR3 is TGCGCCAGCAGCCATGTTAGCGGGGGCACCGGGGAGCTGTTTTTT.

The genes are TRBV7-9 and TRBJ1-2; 8 nucleotides agree with TRBD1. Germline V gene sequence: CDR1 SEHNR, CDR2 FQNEAQ (reference sequence). With V trimmed by 4 bases and J by 4 bases, 8 bases remained unmatched. CDR3 size: 15 residues. CDR3 region: CASSSSDRAGYGYTF. CDR3 DNA sequence: TGTGCCAGCAGCTCATCGGACAGGGCTGGCTATGGCTACACCTTC.